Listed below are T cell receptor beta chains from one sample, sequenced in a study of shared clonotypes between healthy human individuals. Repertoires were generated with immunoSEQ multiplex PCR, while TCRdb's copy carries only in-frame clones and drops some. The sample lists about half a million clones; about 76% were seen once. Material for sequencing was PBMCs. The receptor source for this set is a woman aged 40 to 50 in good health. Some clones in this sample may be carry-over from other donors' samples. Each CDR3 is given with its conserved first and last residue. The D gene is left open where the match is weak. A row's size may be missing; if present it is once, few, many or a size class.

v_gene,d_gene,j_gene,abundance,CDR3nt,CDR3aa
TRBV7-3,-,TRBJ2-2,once,TGTGCCAGCAGCTTAGAACTAGTTTCTACCGGGGAGCTGTTTTTT,CASSLELVSTGELFF
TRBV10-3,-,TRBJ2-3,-,TGTGCCATAAGACAGACAGAGACCATCCAAGATACGCAGTATTTT,CAIRQTETIQDTQYF
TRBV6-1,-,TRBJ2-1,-,TGTGCCAGCAGGGCGGTGGATGAGCAGTTCTTC,CASRAVDEQFF
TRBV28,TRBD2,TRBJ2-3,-,TGTGCCAGCAGTCCCCCAGGGACTAGCGGGAGGTACATAAAGAAAGATACGCAGTATTTT,CASSPPGTSGRYIKKDTQYF
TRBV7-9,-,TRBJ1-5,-,TGTGCCAGCAGCGGCACGGGGACGGCTAGCAATCAGCCCCAGCATTTT,CASSGTGTASNQPQHF
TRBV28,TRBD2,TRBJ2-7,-,TGTGCCAGCAGTTTACCCCGGGCTAGCGGGAGGAACGAGCAGTACTTC,CASSLPRASGRNEQYF
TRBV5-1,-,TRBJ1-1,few,TGCGCCAGCAGCCCAATGAGTGGGGGCAAGGATGGTGAAGCTTTCTTT,CASSPMSGGKDGEAFF
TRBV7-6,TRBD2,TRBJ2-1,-,TGTGCCAGCAGTCGGGGACTAGCGGGATTAGATGAGCAGTTCTTC,CASSRGLAGLDEQFF
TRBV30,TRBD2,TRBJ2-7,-,TGTGCCTGGAGTGTAGCGGGAACCCCCTTCTACGAGCAGTACTTC,CAWSVAGTPFYEQYF
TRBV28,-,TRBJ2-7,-,TGTGCCAGCAGTTCACCCGCCCTCTACGAGCAGTACTTC,CASSSPALYEQYF
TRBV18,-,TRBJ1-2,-,TGTGCCAGCTCGGACCGGGGCCTTAGTGGGAACTATGGCTACACCTTC,CASSDRGLSGNYGYTF
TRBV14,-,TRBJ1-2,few,TGTGCCAGCAGCCAGGGTGCAAACTATGGCTACACCTTC,CASSQGANYGYTF
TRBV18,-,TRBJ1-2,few,TGTGCCAGCTCACCAGAAACAGGGAACTATGGCTACACCTTC,CASSPETGNYGYTF
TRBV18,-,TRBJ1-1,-,TGTGCCAGCTCACCACAAGAGAACACTGAAGCTTTCTTT,CASSPQENTEAFF
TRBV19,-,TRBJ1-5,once,TGTGCCACCCATCGCGACGGGGGTGGAAATCAGCCCCAGCATTTT,CATHRDGGGNQPQHF
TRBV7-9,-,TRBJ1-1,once,TGTGCCAGCAGCTTTGGCTACAGAAACACTGAAGCTTTCTTT,CASSFGYRNTEAFF
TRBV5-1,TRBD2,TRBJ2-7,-,TGCGCCAGCAGCCCTTTCACTAGCGGGATAGCCTACGAGCAGTACTTC,CASSPFTSGIAYEQYF
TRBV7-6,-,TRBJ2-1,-,TGTGCCAGCAGCTTAGCCAGGAGTTACAATGAGCAGTTCTTC,CASSLARSYNEQFF
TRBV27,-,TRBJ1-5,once,TGTGCCAGCCTAACCCCCCGGGGTGGGGTTCATCAGCCCCAGCATTTT,CASLTPRGGVHQPQHF
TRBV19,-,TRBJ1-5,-,TGTGCCAGTAGTATAGTTGAGGGGATCAGCAATCAGCCCCAGCATTTT,CASSIVEGISNQPQHF
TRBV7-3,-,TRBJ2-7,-,TGTGCCAGCAGCTTAACTAAGCCCAGATCGATACCCTACGAGCAGTACTTC,CASSLTKPRSIPYEQYF
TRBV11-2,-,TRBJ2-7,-,TGTGCCAGCAGCTTGGACCGATACGAGCAGTACTTC,CASSLDRYEQYF
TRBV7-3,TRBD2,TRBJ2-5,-,TGTGCCAGCAGCCCGGCGGGACTATCAGTGGAGACCCAGTACTTC,CASSPAGLSVETQYF
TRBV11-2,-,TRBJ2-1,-,TGTGCCAGCAGCTTGCGGCTATACAATGAGCAGTTCTTC,CASSLRLYNEQFF
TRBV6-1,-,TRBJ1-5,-,TGTGCCAGCAGTCCAGGACAGTTTCAGCCCCAGCATTTT,CASSPGQFQPQHF
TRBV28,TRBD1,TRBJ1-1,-,TGTGCCAGCGGGGGACAGGTGAACACTGAAGCTTTCTTT,CASGGQVNTEAFF
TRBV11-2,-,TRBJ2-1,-,TGTGCCAGCAGCTTTTGGGGCGTCAGCTCCTACAATGAGCAGTTCTTC,CASSFWGVSSYNEQFF
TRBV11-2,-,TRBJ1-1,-,TGTGCCAGCAGCTTAGATCTACGTCCGAACACTGAAGCTTTCTTT,CASSLDLRPNTEAFF
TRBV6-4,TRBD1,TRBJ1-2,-,TGTGCCAGCAGTGTAGAGACAGGGGGATACTATGGCTACACCTTC,CASSVETGGYYGYTF
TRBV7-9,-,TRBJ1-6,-,TGTGCCAGCAGCTCCGGACAGCCTCAAGCACCCCTCCACTTT,CASSSGQPQAPLHF
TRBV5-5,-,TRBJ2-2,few,TGTGCCAGCAGCGAACTCCCCGGGGGCTACACCGGGGAGCTGTTTTTT,CASSELPGGYTGELFF
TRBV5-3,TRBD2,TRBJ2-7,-,TGTGCCAGAAGCCGCGGGACTAGCGGGAGGAAGAGCTACGAGCAGTACTTC,CARSRGTSGRKSYEQYF
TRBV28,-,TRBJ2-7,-,TGTGCCAGCGGGCCCGCAGGGGAAGGTGGGTACGAGCAGTACTTC,CASGPAGEGGYEQYF
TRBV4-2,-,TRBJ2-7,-,TGTGCCAGCAGCCAAGAGGCGGCAGCGACCTACGAGCAGTACTTC,CASSQEAAATYEQYF
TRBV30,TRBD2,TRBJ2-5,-,TGTGCCTGGAGTGCAACCACACTAGCGGGAGGAGGGACCCAGTACTTC,CAWSATTLAGGGTQYF
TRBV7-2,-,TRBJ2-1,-,TGTGCCAGCAGCTTGAGCAATTTAGGTTACAATGAGCAGTTCTTC,CASSLSNLGYNEQFF
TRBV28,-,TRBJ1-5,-,TGTGCCAGCACCTCCGACCCATTCAATCAGCCCCAGCATTTT,CASTSDPFNQPQHF
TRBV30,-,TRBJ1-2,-,TGTGCCTGGAGTCCTTGGGGCAGCTTGGACTATGGCTACACCTTC,CAWSPWGSLDYGYTF
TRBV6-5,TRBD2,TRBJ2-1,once,TGTGCCAGCAGTTCGCTAGCGGGAGGTATCTACAATGAGCAGTTCTTC,CASSSLAGGIYNEQFF